This is a list of T cell receptor beta chains from one sample in a study of blood T cell repertoires in COVID-19. Profiled with immunoSEQ multiplex PCR; TCRdb holds only in-frame clones, not every one. The sample includes 70,000 to 75,000 clones, 79% of them seen just once. Input material: peripheral blood. The receptors here all came from a man aged 55-75 years with active or convalescent COVID-19. The CDR3 runs from the conserved cysteine through the conserved F or W. D genes are given only for firm matches.

D	J	V	CDR3	DNA
-	TRBJ2-1	TRBV28	CASRAGGPNEQFF	TGTGCCAGCAGGGCAGGGGGGCCCAATGAGCAGTTCTTC
TRBD1	TRBJ1-5	TRBV27	CASGDRVNQPQHF	TGTGCCAGCGGGGACAGGGTAAATCAGCCCCAGCATTTT
-	TRBJ1-6	TRBV29-1	CSVSDSRNSPLHF	TGCAGCGTTTCGGACAGTCGGAATTCACCCCTCCACTTT
-	TRBJ2-7	TRBV2	CASKYFYEQYF	TGTGCCAGCAAATATTTCTACGAGCAGTACTTC
-	TRBJ2-5	TRBV7-2	CASSLVGGPGETQYF	TGTGCCAGCAGCTTAGTCGGGGGGCCGGGAGAGACCCAGTACTTC
TRBD2	TRBJ2-3	TRBV30	CASTGGGKSTDTQYF	TGTGCCAGTACTGGCGGGGGGAAGAGCACAGATACGCAGTATTTT
-	TRBJ1-6	TRBV7-2	CASSLGRGSSYNSPLHF	TGTGCCAGCAGCCTGGGGAGGGGAAGCTCCTATAATTCACCCCTCCACTTT
-	TRBJ1-6	TRBV5-6	CASSQVRGGSPLHF	TGTGCCAGCAGCCAAGTCCGCGGGGGTTCACCCCTCCACTTT
TRBD1	TRBJ1-1	TRBV27	CASSQNRGTAEAFF	TGTGCCAGCAGCCAGAACAGGGGTACAGCTGAAGCTTTCTTT
TRBD2	TRBJ2-1	TRBV6-6	CASSPYLAGGRYNEQFF	TGTGCCAGCAGTCCTTACTTAGCGGGGGGGCGGTACAATGAGCAGTTCTTC